This TCR beta chain comes out of a study of blood T cell repertoires in COVID-19. Data came from immunoSEQ multiplex PCR; TCRdb stores just in-frame clones and leaves some out. Among about 160,000 clones listed, just under 85% were seen once. Germline V gene sequence: CDR1 SGHVS, CDR2 FQNEAQ. The CDR3 extends over 15 amino acids. The V end was cut by 2 bases, the J end by 3 bases, with 11 bases between. The clonotype was recovered from a woman older than 75 with acute or convalescent COVID-19. The V gene is TRBV7-8, the J gene TRBJ1-5; D gene unclear. Specimen: peripheral blood. As DNA, the CDR3 is TGTGCCAGCAGCTTAAATTTGGCCAACAATCAGCCCCAGCATTTT. It codes for CASSLNLANNQPQHF.